A selection of T cell receptor beta chains follows, all from one sample in a study of blood T cell repertoires in COVID-19. The repertoire was sequenced with immunoSEQ multiplex PCR; TCRdb's copy has only in-frame clones and lacks some. The sample lists fewer than 60,000 clones, roughly 91% seen once, with roughly 10% in the top ten. The source material was peripheral blood. The receptors were gathered from a man older than 75 with active or convalescent COVID-19. The conserved cysteine and the conserved F or W are not part of the CDR3 here.

j_call v_call cdr3_length cdr3_aa
TRBJ1-1 TRBV5-1 13 ASSAGATANTEAF
TRBJ2-1 TRBV28 12 ASSLAPAYNEQF
TRBJ2-2 TRBV2 13 ASGTGVEYTGELF
TRBJ2-1 TRBV7-3 12 ASSQRGIYNEQF
TRBJ1-2 TRBV7-2 14 ASSLTFGAPDYGYT
TRBJ2-7 TRBV19 14 ASSEHGQGTAYEQY
TRBJ2-7 TRBV19 10 ASSKQVGEQY
TRBJ1-2 TRBV18 13 ASSRRGGELYGYT
TRBJ1-1 TRBV5-1 13 ASSWTGPGNTEAF
TRBJ2-2 TRBV3-1/TRBV3-2 14 ASSQELAGFTGELF
TRBJ1-1 TRBV12-3/TRBV12-4 10 ASSTWDSGAF
TRBJ2-1 TRBV3-1/TRBV3-2 14 ASSQFFGRVGNEQF
TRBJ1-4 TRBV6-1 15 ASSVIRYSGRGEKLF
TRBJ2-2 TRBV7-9 10 AGDRATGELF
TRBJ2-7 TRBV5-1 10 ASSLEGREQY
TRBJ2-7 TRBV28 14 ASTPGGTSGVYEQY
TRBJ2-1 TRBV10-3 11 ATQRGQAQEQF
TRBJ1-5 TRBV4-2 14 ASSQDWPGPGQPQH
TRBJ1-1 TRBV6-1 13 ASSDQGAKNTEAF
TRBJ2-7 TRBV18 12 ASSPGSGVNEQY
TRBJ2-3 TRBV19 15 ASSPRRASGRSDTQY
TRBJ2-4 TRBV19 12 ASSIATATSNQY
TRBJ2-1 TRBV11-1 13 ASSSGTSGGEEQF
TRBJ2-7 TRBV7-2 12 ASSYTGSSYEQY
TRBJ2-3 TRBV2 10 ASSLDAVTQY
TRBJ1-5 TRBV5-5 12 ASSPSPGEQPQH
TRBJ2-7 TRBV15 16 ATSRDSSSGIRSYEQY
TRBJ2-5 TRBV11-3 13 ASSVGTGSQETQY
TRBJ1-1 TRBV11-2 11 ASSKRLNTEAF
TRBJ1-3 TRBV9 14 ASSGRQPSSGNTIY
TRBJ1-1 TRBV19 11 ASSSLGGTEAF
TRBJ1-5 TRBV2 12 ASSEARSNQPQH
TRBJ1-1 TRBV5-1 12 ASSLSGVRTEAF
TRBJ1-2 TRBV28 14 ASSLWKGALGDGYT
TRBJ2-7 TRBV5-1 10 ASSLQGYEQY
TRBJ2-7 TRBV28 12 ASSFQGPPYEQY
TRBJ1-2 TRBV28 14 ASSLWDRDGDYGYT
TRBJ1-1 TRBV28 14 ASQIGTAVMNTEAF
TRBJ2-7 TRBV7-9 10 ASVGTSYEQY
TRBJ1-6 TRBV28 13 ASSLPDRGNSPLH
TRBJ2-5 TRBV23-1 11 ASSSRQQETQY
TRBJ1-5 TRBV10-3 12 ATCRGQDDQPQH
TRBJ1-2 TRBV3-1/TRBV3-2 11 ASSLTGGYGYT
TRBJ1-5 TRBV12-2 12 ASRLATVRQPQH
TRBJ2-3 TRBV24-1 16 ATSEQTYNRDRTDTQY
TRBJ1-1 TRBV7-9 14 ASSSPEQGETRKAF
TRBJ2-3 TRBV6-5 13 ASSYSTEITDTQY
TRBJ2-5 TRBV27 11 ASGVDRGETQY
TRBJ1-1 TRBV6-5 13 ASSLLGTGGTEAF
TRBJ2-7 TRBV6-5 10 ARILGGQGQY
TRBJ2-5 TRBV30 13 AWSVLGAFSETQY
TRBJ1-2 TRBV28 12 ASSGDRELGGYT
TRBJ1-6 TRBV6-5 11 ASSRGFDSPLH